This T cell receptor (beta chain) appears in the sequencing data of a study of T cells in Graves' hyperthyroidism and ophthalmopathy. Study-level information: Staff took peripheral blood when the initial diagnosis was made, before any treatment began.

General study findings and limits: Most expanded thyroid clonotypes above 0.001 also appeared in blood.

This CDR3 comprises 8 residues. Germline loops: CDR1 SQVTM, CDR2 ANQGSEA. Hyperthyroidism in the patients, aged 18 to 65, was newly diagnosed and under 2 months in duration. Using more than 7.5 ml of fresh peripheral blood, PBMCs were prepared. Comments on this clonotype: The antigen is not known. Compared with germline, one end of the junction differs, possibly owing to a read error.

There were TCR beta CDR3 regions amplified from RNA transcripts. The HTBI primer set was used in a first-round RT-PCR of the TCR CDR3. TCRdb re-analysed the multiplex PCR reads in MiXCR, keeping a single row per CDR3 protein. The sample holds roughly 840,000 distinct CDR3 sequences, around 38% seen once. What was sequenced was blood. The sequence derives from a man aged 18 to 29 with Graves' hyperthyroidism. This chain connects TRBV29-1 to TRBJ1-3; unclear D gene. DNA for the CDR3: TGCAGCGTTGAGGGTTTAAGTTTT. Protein sequence: CSVEGLSF.